This T cell receptor beta chain was recovered during a study of CD8 T cells in Susac syndrome. An amount of RNA that ranged from about 0.45 to 1 ug was reverse transcribed with random hexamers. TCR beta CDR3 was amplified by immunoSEQ covering 54 Vbeta and 13 Jbeta. TCRdb processed the immunoSEQ multiplex PCR reads anew with MiXCR; each CDR3 protein has one entry. In the table there are 200,000 or so distinct CDR3 sequences, roughly 92% of which are singletons. Sequencing of TCR beta was undertaken in CD8+ and CD4+ T cells derived from blood. Included as multiple sclerosis controls were treatment-naive patients who had stable or active relapsing-remitting disease. Negative magnetic isolation gave CD8+ and CD4+ cells; FACS enriched CD8+ TEMRA. V was shortened by 3 bases and J by 10 bases, with 12 bases between the two germline ends. Germline V gene lookup returns CDR1 SEHNR and CDR2 FQNEAQ (reference sequence). The CDR3 totals 12 residues.

The receptor was isolated from a human donor with multiple sclerosis. Sequenced sample: CD8+ T cells from PBMCs. The chain employs TRBV7-9 and TRBJ1-1; maybe TRBD1 (6 bases). The CDR3 DNA reads as TGTGCCAGCAGCTTGGGGGCGCCGGGAGCTTTCTTT. This sequence encodes CASSLGAPGAFF.